A selection of T cell receptor beta chains follows, all from one sample in a study of human T cells and chemical hapten exposure. TCRdb recomputed calls from the RACE reads with MiXCR, one row per CDR3 protein. The data show tens of thousands of distinct CDR3 sequences, 10% seen once. The sample was whole blood, taken in connection with sensitization to the hapten diphenylcyclopropenone (DPC). The source is a man over 45 with alopecia areata. Some clones in this sample may be carry-over from other donors' samples. CDR3s include the opening cysteine and the closing phenylalanine or tryptophan. The D gene is left open where the match is weak. Not every row has a clone size; where given, it reads once, few, many or a size class.

abundance: -; d_gene: TRBD1; v_gene: TRBV9; j_gene: TRBJ1-4; CDR3aa: CASSEATGANEKLFF; CDR3nt: TGTGCCAGCAGCGAAGCAACAGGGGCTAATGAAAAACTGTTTTTT
abundance: many; d_gene: -; v_gene: TRBV27; j_gene: TRBJ1-4; CDR3aa: CASSFIRNEKLFF; CDR3nt: TGTGCCAGCAGTTTCATCCGTAATGAAAAACTGTTTTTT
abundance: few; d_gene: -; v_gene: TRBV5-1; j_gene: TRBJ1-4; CDR3aa: CASREVATNEKLFF; CDR3nt: TGCGCCAGCAGGGAGGTTGCAACTAATGAAAAACTGTTTTTT
abundance: -; d_gene: -; v_gene: TRBV28; j_gene: TRBJ2-7; CDR3aa: CASTSIGTASYEQYF; CDR3nt: TGTGCCAGCACCTCGATAGGAACAGCCTCCTACGAGCAGTACTTC
abundance: many; d_gene: -; v_gene: TRBV7-9; j_gene: TRBJ1-5; CDR3aa: CASSFAAGGNQPQHF; CDR3nt: TGTGCCAGCAGCTTCGCTGCGGGTGGCAATCAGCCCCAGCATTTT
abundance: many; d_gene: -; v_gene: TRBV3-1; j_gene: TRBJ1-1; CDR3aa: CASSHYKGSEAFF; CDR3nt: TGTGCCAGCAGCCATTACAAAGGAAGTGAAGCTTTCTTT
abundance: -; d_gene: -; v_gene: TRBV28; j_gene: TRBJ1-6; CDR3aa: CASMLAPNNSPLHF; CDR3nt: TGTGCCAGCATGCTCGCACCTAATAATTCACCCCTCCACTTT
abundance: few; d_gene: -; v_gene: TRBV28; j_gene: TRBJ1-1; CDR3aa: CASRLMNTEAFF; CDR3nt: TGTGCCAGCAGACTGATGAACACTGAAGCTTTCTTT
abundance: few; d_gene: TRBD2; v_gene: TRBV30; j_gene: TRBJ2-5; CDR3aa: CAWSSSGRAGETQYF; CDR3nt: TGTGCCTGGAGCTCTAGCGGGAGGGCCGGAGAGACCCAGTACTTC
abundance: few; d_gene: -; v_gene: TRBV20-1; j_gene: TRBJ1-1; CDR3aa: CSARIAGMNTEAFF; CDR3nt: TGCAGTGCTAGAATAGCCGGAATGAACACTGAAGCTTTCTTT
abundance: many; d_gene: -; v_gene: TRBV30; j_gene: TRBJ2-1; CDR3aa: CAWSVRRQASEQFF; CDR3nt: TGTGCCTGGAGTGTACGGAGGCAGGCGAGTGAGCAGTTCTTC
abundance: many; d_gene: -; v_gene: TRBV2; j_gene: TRBJ1-5; CDR3aa: CASRGIQGRDQPQHF; CDR3nt: TGTGCCAGCAGGGGAATACAGGGACGCGATCAGCCCCAGCATTTT
abundance: many; d_gene: TRBD2; v_gene: TRBV20-1; j_gene: TRBJ2-1; CDR3aa: CSARVGTSGRSPYNEQFF; CDR3nt: TGCAGTGCTAGAGTGGGTACTAGCGGGAGGTCCCCCTACAATGAGCAGTTCTTC
abundance: many; d_gene: TRBD2; v_gene: TRBV4-1; j_gene: TRBJ2-7; CDR3aa: CASSPGLARRHEQYF; CDR3nt: TGCGCCAGCAGCCCGGGACTAGCTAGACGACACGAGCAGTACTTC
abundance: many; d_gene: -; v_gene: TRBV2; j_gene: TRBJ1-6; CDR3aa: CASKGGFANSPLHF; CDR3nt: TGTGCCAGCAAGGGGGGGTTTGCTAATTCACCCCTCCACTTT
abundance: many; d_gene: -; v_gene: TRBV12-3/TRBV12-4; j_gene: TRBJ2-1; CDR3aa: CASSLGQGRPRSYNEQFF; CDR3nt: TGTGCCAGCAGTTTAGGGCAGGGGCGTCCCCGGTCCTACAATGAGCAGTTCTTC
abundance: few; d_gene: -; v_gene: TRBV7-7; j_gene: TRBJ2-7; CDR3aa: CASSPRPAEEQYF; CDR3nt: TGTGCTAGCAGCCCCCGGCCAGCTGAGGAGCAGTACTTC